The count of the clone carrying this TCR beta chain is one. Its antigen is not identified. Tumor samples were obtained before definitive surgery or chemotherapy. The data were taken from a study of high-grade serous ovarian cancer treatment subgroups. Points from the study as a whole: These tumor repertoires lack spatial information from bulk sequencing.

Only in-frame clones appear in the TCRdb table, and some are missing; sequencing was by immunoSEQ multiplex PCR. Counted here are approximately 17,000 clones, roughly 67% occurring once; the ten biggest clones make up under 6%. This CDR3 has 13 amino acids. The germline gives CDR1 SGDLS, CDR2 YYNGEE. Trimming removed 5 bases at V and 0 bases at J, with 6 bases between. Sample: tumor tissue. This clonotype originated in a human donor with high-grade serous ovarian cancer. The gene calls are TRBV9 and TRBJ1-3; D call uncertain. The CDR3 loop is CASSLYSGNTIYF. The DNA for the CDR3 is TGTGCCAGCAGTCTTTACTCTGGAAACACCATATATTTT.